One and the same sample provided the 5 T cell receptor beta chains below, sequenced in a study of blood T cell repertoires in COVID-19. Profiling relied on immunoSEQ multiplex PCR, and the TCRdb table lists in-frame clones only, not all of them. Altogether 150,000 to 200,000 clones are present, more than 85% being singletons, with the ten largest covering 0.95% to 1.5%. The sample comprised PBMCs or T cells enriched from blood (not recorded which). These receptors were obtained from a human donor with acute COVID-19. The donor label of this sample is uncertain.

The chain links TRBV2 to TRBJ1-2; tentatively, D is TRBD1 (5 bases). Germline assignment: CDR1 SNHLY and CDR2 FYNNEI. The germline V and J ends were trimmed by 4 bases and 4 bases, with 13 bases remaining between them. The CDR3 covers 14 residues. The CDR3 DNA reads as TGTGCCAGCAGTGCGGGGAGGGGTAGCTATGGCTACACCTTC. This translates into CASSAGRGSYGYTF.

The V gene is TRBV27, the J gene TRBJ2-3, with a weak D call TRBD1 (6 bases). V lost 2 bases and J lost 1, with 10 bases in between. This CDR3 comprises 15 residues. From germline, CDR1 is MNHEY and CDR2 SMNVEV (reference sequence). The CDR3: CASSLRTVRTDTQYF. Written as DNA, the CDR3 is TGTGCCAGCAGTTTACGGACAGTCCGCACAGATACGCAGTATTTT.

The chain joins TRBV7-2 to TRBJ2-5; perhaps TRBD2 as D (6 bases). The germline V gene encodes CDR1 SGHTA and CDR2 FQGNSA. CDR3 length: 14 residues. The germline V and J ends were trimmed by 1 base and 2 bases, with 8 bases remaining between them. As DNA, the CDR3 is TGTGCCAGCAGCTTAGGCGGGGCTCAAGAGACCCAGTACTTC. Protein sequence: CASSLGGAQETQYF.

Here the CDR3 DNA reads TGTGCCAGCAGGGGTCGGCAGGGGGCAATTGGCACTGAAGCTTTCTTT. Protein: CASRGRQGAIGTEAFF. The chain carries TRBV4-2 and TRBJ1-1, with 8 bases aligning to TRBD1. V was clipped by 6 bases and J by 4 bases; unmatched bases: 13. Germline CDR1 LGHNA, CDR2 YNFKEQ. The CDR3 is 16 residues long.

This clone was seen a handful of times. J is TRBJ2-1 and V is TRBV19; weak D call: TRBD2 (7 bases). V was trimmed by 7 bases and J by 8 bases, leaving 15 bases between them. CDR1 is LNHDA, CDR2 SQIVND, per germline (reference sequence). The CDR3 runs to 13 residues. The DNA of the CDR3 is TGTGCCAGTAATAGGGGGGGCCTATATGAGCAGTTCTTC. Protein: CASNRGGLYEQFF.